Following are 5 T cell receptor beta chains from one sample sequenced in a study of beta chain features in type 1 diabetes. Study conclusions and caveats: Researchers report that Type 1 diabetes patients had moderately but significantly shorter TCRB CDR3s across all four CD4+ subsets.

The investigators reverse transcribed all of the isolated RNA, so they sequenced expressed TCRB transcripts. The protocol was immunoSEQ multiplex PCR, while the TCRdb copy is restricted to in-frame clones and leaves out a portion. The table has roughly 700,000 clones, about an eighth seen once; the top ten hold less than 0.025%. Their recognized antigens are unknown. Sequencing was performed on naive CD4+ T cells from blood. Every receptor here comes from a young man with type 1 diabetes.

The genes are TRBV19 and TRBJ1-5; D is uncertain. From germline, CDR1 is LNHDA and CDR2 SQIVND (reference sequence). CDR3 length: 12 amino acids. The V end was cut by 5 bases, the J end by 3 bases, with 5 bases between. CDR3 in DNA: TGTGCCAGTAGTGGTTACAATCAGCCCCAGCATTTT. This encodes CASSGYNQPQHF.

The rearrangement uses TRBV2 and TRBJ2-1; D is possibly TRBD1 (6 bases). V lost 1 base and J lost 2, with 6 bases in between. This CDR3 is built from 14 residues. Looked up from germline, CDR1 is SNHLY and CDR2 is FYNNEI. The CDR3 loop reads CASSEGQAYNEQFF. CDR3 DNA sequence: TGTGCCAGCAGTGAAGGACAGGCCTACAATGAGCAGTTCTTC.

The gene calls are TRBV15 and TRBJ2-1, with a possible D match to TRBD2 (6 bases). Germline CDR1 reads LNHNV; CDR2 reads YYDKDF (reference sequence). V gave up 4 bases and J gave up 8 bases, with 15 bases separating them. The CDR3 sequence is 14 residues long. CDR3 amino acids: CATSIWLGGDEQFF. The CDR3 DNA follows: TGTGCCACCAGCATCTGGCTGGGCGGGGATGAGCAGTTCTTC.

This clone has more than one count but fewer than ten. The chain combines TRBV27 with TRBJ2-3, with TRBD1 matching over 9 bases. Unmatched junction bases numbered 14, after V lost 5 bases and J lost 8 bases. Germline V gene data show CDR1 as MNHEY and CDR2 as SMNVEV (reference sequence). The CDR3 totals 16 residues. The CDR3 protein is CASSGNPGQGPFTQYF. As DNA, the CDR3 is TGTGCCAGCAGTGGAAATCCGGGACAGGGACCGTTTACGCAGTATTTT.

In its sample, this clone was seen a few times. CDR3 sequence reads: CSVAATLNTEAFF. CDR3 DNA sequence: TGCAGCGTGGCGGCAACATTGAACACTGAAGCTTTCTTT. This chain links TRBV29-1 with TRBJ1-1; D call uncertain. The CDR3 totals 13 residues. With 6 bases removed from V and 0 bases from J, the gap between germline ends came to 11 bases. Per germline, CDR1 SQVTM and CDR2 ANQGSEA.